Following are 9 T cell receptor beta chains from one sample sequenced in a study of T cells in narcolepsy. Assay: immunoSEQ multiplex PCR; the TCRdb copy retains only in-frame clones and omits some. The sample has approximately 31,000 clones; 78% are singletons. Sequenced: CD45RA- memory CD4+ T cells from PBMCs. These receptors were obtained from a human donor with narcolepsy.

The genes are TRBV7-3 and TRBJ2-1; 9 bases are shared with TRBD2. This CDR3 spans 18 amino acids. Unmatched junction bases numbered 16, after V lost 5 bases and J lost 5 bases. Germline CDR1 and CDR2: SGHTA and FQGTGA. CDR3 amino acids: CASSPWGAAGGRDNEQFF. The CDR3 DNA reads TGTGCCAGCAGCCCCTGGGGGGCAGCGGGGGGTAGGGACAATGAGCAGTTCTTC.

This chain joins TRBV14 and TRBJ2-5, with D unresolved. Germline assignment: CDR1 SGHDN and CDR2 FVKESK. Trimming cost V 2 bases and J 0 bases, with 10 bases left between them. The CDR3 totals 15 residues. The CDR3 region is CASSQRHWYQETQYF. Here the CDR3 DNA reads TGTGCCAGCAGCCAACGGCACTGGTACCAAGAGACCCAGTACTTC.

This clone is a singleton in its sample. The rearrangement joins TRBV5-6 to TRBJ2-7; possibly TRBD1 for D (6 bases). The CDR3 consists of 16 residues. The germline V and J ends were trimmed by 4 bases and 7 bases, with 24 bases remaining between them. Germline values: CDR1 SGHDT, CDR2 YYEEEE. The chain's CDR3 is CASSASPGAAYKEQYF. Here the CDR3 DNA reads TGTGCCAGCAGCGCCTCCCCAGGGGCCGCTTATAAAGAGCAGTACTTC. Looking up the rest from reference TRBV5-6 and TRBJ2-7 gives the full variable domain: DAGVTQSPTHLIKTRGQQVTLRCSPKSGHDTVSWYQQALGQGPQFIFQYYEEEERQRGNFPDRFSGHQFPNYSSELNVNALLLGDSALYLCASSASPGAAYKEQYFGPGTRLTVT.

This chain links TRBV2 with TRBJ2-5; 7 bases match TRBD1. The CDR3 length is 13 residues. The germline V gene has CDR1 SNHLY and CDR2 FYNNEI. The V gene end was trimmed by 6 bases and the J gene end by 1 base; junction bases not matched to a gene: 2. CDR3 nucleotide sequence: TGTGCCAGCAGGGGGGACAGCCAAGAGACCCAGTACTTC. This codes for CASRGDSQETQYF.

V usage is TRBV6-5 and J usage is TRBJ2-2; maybe TRBD2 (6 bases). Trimming shortened V by 0 bases and J by 6 bases, and 11 bases separated the two germline ends. This CDR3 contains 15 residues. Germline V gene sequence: CDR1 MNHEY, CDR2 SVGAGI. This CDR3 is CASSYSGRFSGELFF. As DNA, the CDR3 is TGTGCCAGCAGTTACTCCGGGAGATTTTCCGGGGAGCTGTTTTTT.

The gene calls are TRBV5-8 and TRBJ2-1, with D unresolved. The CDR3 contains 14 residues. Germline-derived CDR1 and CDR2 are SGHTS and YDEGEE. V lost 0 bases and J lost 3, with 7 bases in between. The CDR3 DNA is TGTGCCAGCAGCTTGGTACTGTTCTACAATGAGCAGTTCTTC. Its protein product is CASSLVLFYNEQFF.

V is TRBV5-8 and J is TRBJ1-1; tentative D call: TRBD1 (5 bases). Per germline, CDR1 SGHTS and CDR2 YDEGEE. The CDR3 loop spans 15 amino acids. V was clipped by 4 bases and J by 3 bases, with 16 bases between them. This CDR3 reads CASSTGTTLYTEAFF. The CDR3 DNA is TGTGCCAGCAGCACCGGGACCACACTGTACACTGAAGCTTTCTTT.

The chain uses TRBV5-1 and TRBJ2-5, with a possible D match to TRBD1 (5 bases). Trimming removed 5 bases at V and 2 bases at J, with 16 bases between. CDR1 is SGHRS, CDR2 YFSETQ, per germline. The CDR3 spans 15 residues. As DNA, the CDR3 is TGCGCCAGCAGTTCGACAGCCAACCGACAAGAGACCCAGTACTTC. It yields the protein CASSSTANRQETQYF.

This clone showed up just a few times. This sequence joins TRBV7-9 and TRBJ1-6; 7 positions match TRBD1. V was clipped by 1 base and J by 9 bases; unmatched bases: 3. This CDR3 has 14 amino acids. Germline lookup yields CDR1 SEHNR and CDR2 FQNEAQ (reference sequence). The CDR3 DNA is TGTGCCAGCAGCTTAGGACAGGGCACTTCACCCCTCCACTTT. This translates into CASSLGQGTSPLHF.